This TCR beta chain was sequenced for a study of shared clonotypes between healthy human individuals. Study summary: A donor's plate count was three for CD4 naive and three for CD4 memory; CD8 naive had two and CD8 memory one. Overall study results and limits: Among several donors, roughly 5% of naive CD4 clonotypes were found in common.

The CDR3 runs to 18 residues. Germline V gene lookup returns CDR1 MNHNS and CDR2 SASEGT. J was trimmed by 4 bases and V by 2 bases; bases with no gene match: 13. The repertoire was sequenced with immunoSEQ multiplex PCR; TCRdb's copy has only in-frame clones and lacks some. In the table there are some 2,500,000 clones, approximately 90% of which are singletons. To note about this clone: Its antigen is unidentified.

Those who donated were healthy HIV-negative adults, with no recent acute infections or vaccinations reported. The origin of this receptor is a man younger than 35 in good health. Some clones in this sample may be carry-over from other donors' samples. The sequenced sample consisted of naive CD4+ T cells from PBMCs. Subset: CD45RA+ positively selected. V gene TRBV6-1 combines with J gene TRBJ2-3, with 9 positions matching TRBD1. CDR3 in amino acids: CASSEFFRNRGRADTQYF. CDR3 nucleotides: TGTGCCAGCAGTGAATTTTTTCGGAACAGGGGGCGGGCAGATACGCAGTATTTT.